The clone carrying this TCR beta chain was counted a few times. Its antigen is currently unknown. It was via CD45RO/CCR7/CD25/CD127/CD95/CD27 that CD4+ naive, central memory, regulatory and stem cell-like memory cells were sorted. The data are from a study of beta chain features in type 1 diabetes. Notes on the study in general: VDJ junctions sequenced from type 1 diabetes patients showed fewer insertions and more deletions. Within the patient group, naive, central memory and Treg TCRB repertoires appeared more similar to each other than within healthy donors. All four CD4+ subsets from Type 1 diabetes patients carried moderately but significantly shorter TCRB CDR3s. Amplification by PCR could prefer shorter templates, with the same effect in patients and controls.

The CDR3 loop spans 14 amino acids. Unmatched junction bases numbered 9, after V lost 6 bases and J lost 4 bases. CDR1 is ENHRY, CDR2 SYGVKD, per germline. Expressed TCRB transcripts were sequenced, since all the RNA that had been isolated was reverse transcribed. Here immunoSEQ multiplex PCR was the method, and the copy in TCRdb shows in-frame clones only, minus some. This sample yields about 650,000 clones, of which around 12% are seen a single time; 0.095% to 0.15% belongs to the top ten. This TCR came from a man aged 25-45 years with type 1 diabetes. The rearrangement uses TRBV10-3 and TRBJ2-7; 7 bases line up with TRBD2. Sequenced material: naive CD4+ T cells from blood. DNA for the CDR3: TGTGCCATCAGCGGCGGGACTATCCCTTACGAGCAGTACTTC. Its translation: CAISGGTIPYEQYF.